This T cell receptor (beta chain) appears in the sequencing data of a study of blood T cell repertoires in COVID-19. Looking at the study overall: The United States, Italy and Spain provided the acute and convalescent COVID-19 samples. Sample material is recorded as cDNA or gDNA derived from T cells, B-cell-depleted T cells, or PBMCs.

As processed by the authors: Reference gene primer amplification gave estimated nucleated cell counts. Generated by immunoSEQ multiplex PCR, the TCRdb table keeps only in-frame clones and is missing some. Clonal size and the V and J genes are those of that table, whereas D and trimming came from the DNA. The sample yields roughly 150,000 clones, 82% seen once. V lost 0 bases, J lost 5 bases, and 15 bases lay in between. The CDR3 contains 16 residues. From germline, CDR1 is SGDLS and CDR2 YYNGEE. This chain connects TRBV9 to TRBJ2-1, with D maybe TRBD2 (6 bases). Sequences were obtained from peripheral blood. The receptor was derived from a woman aged 80 or over with acute or convalescent COVID-19. The CDR3 region is CASSVESYSGNNEQFF. The CDR3 DNA reads TGTGCCAGCAGCGTAGAAAGCTATAGCGGCAACAATGAGCAGTTCTTC.